This T cell receptor beta chain appears in the sequencing data of a study of T cells in Graves' hyperthyroidism and ophthalmopathy. Researchers barred patients who had uncontrolled infection, other autoimmune disease, pregnancy or lactation. Diagnostic assessment was based on clinical symptoms, serum thyroxine and TRAb, thyroid ultrasound and orbital computed tomography. Study-level findings and limits: Expanded thyroid clonotypes (above 0.001) were mostly also found in blood. Median prediction lead before ophthalmopathy onset was around seven months with the model.

In this sample, this clonotype turned up many times. Its antigen is still unknown. CDR3 length: 13 amino acids. V lost 2 bases to trimming and J lost 5 bases, with 12 bases between them. CDR1 and CDR2 from the germline V gene are DFQATT and SNEGSKA (reference sequence). RNA transcripts yielded amplified TCR beta CDR3 regions. HTBI primers were the set used in a first-round RT-PCR of the TCR CDR3. Each CDR3 protein gets one entry after TCRdb re-called the multiplex PCR reads with MiXCR. Among fewer than 400,000 distinct CDR3 sequences listed, 11% to 15% were seen once. The rearrangement uses TRBV20-1 and TRBJ2-5; D might be TRBD2 (5 bases). This TCR came from a man aged 45-65 years with Graves' ophthalmopathy. The sequencing sample was made of blood. This CDR3 reads CSARSQPGETQYF. DNA for the CDR3: TGCAGTGCTAGAAGCCAGCCGGGGGAGACCCAGTACTTC.